The 6 T cell receptor beta chains below come from one sample, sequenced in a study of T cells in women clearing cervical HPV infection (dated by TCRdb to the late 2010s). The library relied on the immunoSEQ multiplex PCR assay. TCRdb took over this immuneACCESS table, retaining in-frame rearrangements with V and J assigned. Such tables are incomplete; in checked studies, under half of the missing clones stem from an unresolved V gene, and the remainder is unexplained. This sample's records show about 18,000 clones. In total, the top ten clones hold roughly 14% of the sample. Sequencing used blood buffy coat. Receptors were obtained from a woman aged 18 to 69 with a cervical HPV16 infection that either progressed to CIN3+ or cleared (not recorded which).

As for this clone: The CDR3 extends 3 residues past the end of the read, so its final part is completed from the germline J gene. The chain has TRBV10-3 and TRBJ2-5, with a tentative D call TRBD2 (6 bases). Between the trimmed V and J ends, which lost 2 bases and 5 bases, there was a span of 15 bases. This CDR3 spans 15 amino acids. The germline CDR1 and CDR2 sequences are ENHRY and SYGVKD. The sequenced part of the CDR3 DNA is TGTGCCATCAGTGAGACTAGCTTTGGAATGGAGACC. Protein sequence: CAISETSFGMET. The CDR3 as a whole reads CAISETSFGMETQYF.

To note about this clone: The read gets to within 3 residues of the CDR3 end, and the germline J gene fills in the rest. This chain connects TRBV2 to TRBJ2-1; 7 bases align to TRBD2. The CDR3 extends over 15 amino acids. V shed 6 bases and J 0 bases; nucleotides not matched to a gene: 5. CDR1 SNHLY and CDR2 FYNNEI come from the germline V gene. CDR3 bases read: TGTGCCAGCAGGCTAGCGGCGAGCTCCTACAATGAG. Protein sequence: CASRLAASSYNE. The CDR3 in its entirety is CASRLAASSYNEQFF.

A word on this clone: The read gets to within 3 residues of the CDR3 end, and the germline J gene fills in the rest. The chain links TRBV2 to TRBJ2-3; possibly TRBD2 for D (6 bases). CDR3 size: 13 residues. Germline V gene data show CDR1 as SNHLY and CDR2 as FYNNEI. V lost 5 bases and J lost 6, with 12 bases in between. CDR3 loop: CASSRGNLDTQYF. CDR3 bases read: TGTGCCAGCAGTCGGGGGAATCTTGATACG.

As regards this clone: The read gets to within 3 residues of the CDR3 end, and the germline J gene fills in the rest. V gene TRBV5-1 combines with J gene TRBJ1-1; TRBD1 is a possible D gene (6 bases). Trimming shortened V by 9 bases and J by 0 bases, and 18 bases separated the two germline ends. The CDR3 covers 15 residues. Germline V CDR1 and CDR2: SGHRS, YFSETQ. The chain's CDR3 is CATYEGGNMNTEAFF. The part of the CDR3 DNA that was read is TGCGCCACCTACGAAGGGGGAAATATGAACACTGAA.

Turning to this clone: The read falls 3 residues short of the CDR3 end, and the missing part is taken from the germline J gene. The rearrangement uses TRBV15 and TRBJ2-5, with 8 bases identical to TRBD1. Germline V gives CDR1 LNHNV, CDR2 YYDKDF (reference sequence). After removal of 2 bases from V and 4 bases from J, the junction contained 6 bases not matched to a gene. The CDR3 consists of 15 residues. CDR3 residues: CATSRPTGVGETQYF. CDR3 DNA, as far as it was read: TGTGCCACCAGCAGACCGACAGGGGTAGGAGAGACC.

About this clone itself: The sequenced fragment ends 3 residues before the CDR3 boundary, so the rest is inferred from the germline J gene. This sequence joins TRBV5-4 and TRBJ2-7; 13 positions match TRBD2. Trimming took 3 bases from V and 2 from J; bases not matched to a gene: 2. The length of the CDR3 is 15 residues. CDR1 and CDR2 (germline): SGHNT, YYREEE (reference sequence). The CDR3 sequence is CASSWGTSGAYEQYF. Partial CDR3 DNA: TGTGCCAGCAGCTGGGGGACTAGCGGGGCCTACGAG.